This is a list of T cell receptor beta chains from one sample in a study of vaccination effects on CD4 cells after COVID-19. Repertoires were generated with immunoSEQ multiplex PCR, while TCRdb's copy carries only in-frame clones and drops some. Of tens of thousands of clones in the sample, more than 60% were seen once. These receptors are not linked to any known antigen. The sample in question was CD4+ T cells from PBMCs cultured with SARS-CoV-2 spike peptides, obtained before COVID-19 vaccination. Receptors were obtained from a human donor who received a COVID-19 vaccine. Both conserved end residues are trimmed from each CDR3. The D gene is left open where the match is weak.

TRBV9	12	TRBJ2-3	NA	ASSVRQRTDTQY
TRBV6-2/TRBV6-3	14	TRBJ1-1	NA	ASSYSTVLRGTEAF
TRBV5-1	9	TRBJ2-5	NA	ASSYQETQY
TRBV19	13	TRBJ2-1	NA	ASSKTLGGHNEQF
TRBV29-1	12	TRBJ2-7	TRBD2	SALSREVFGEQY
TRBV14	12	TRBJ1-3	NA	ASSLQGSGNTIY
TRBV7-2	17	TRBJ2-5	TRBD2	ASSLAPLAGGPLRGTQY
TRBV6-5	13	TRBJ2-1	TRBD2	ASRKGTSAYNEQF
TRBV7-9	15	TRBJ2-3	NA	ASSLGLGGISTDTQY
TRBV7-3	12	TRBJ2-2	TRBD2	ASTPGGAAGELF
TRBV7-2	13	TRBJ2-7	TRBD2	ASSLAGGSPYEQY
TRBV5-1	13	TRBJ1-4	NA	ASSLGGTTNEKLF
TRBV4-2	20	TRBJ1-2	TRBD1	ASSQAPLVSGIQGARGYGYT
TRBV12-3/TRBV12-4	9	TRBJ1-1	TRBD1	AIRGDREAF
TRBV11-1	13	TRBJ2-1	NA	ASSFFAASVNEQF
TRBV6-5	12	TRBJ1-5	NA	ASSYTVHRGPQH
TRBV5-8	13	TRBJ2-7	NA	ASSRRIRDSYEQY
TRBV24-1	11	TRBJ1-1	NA	ATSETANTEAF
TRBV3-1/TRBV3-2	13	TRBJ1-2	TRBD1	ASSQALGQTNGYT
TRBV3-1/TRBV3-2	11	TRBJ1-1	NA	ASSPSGVSEAF
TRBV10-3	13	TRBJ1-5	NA	AISDTAGTAGVQH
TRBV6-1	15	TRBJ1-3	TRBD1	ASSEHQPGGSGNTIY
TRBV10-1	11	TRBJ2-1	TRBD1	ANLTGAYNEQF
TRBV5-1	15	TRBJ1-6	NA	ASSSDKTSSYNSPLH
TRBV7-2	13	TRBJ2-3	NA	ASSFSGSLGDTQY
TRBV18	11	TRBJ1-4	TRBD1	ASSLGQGEKLF
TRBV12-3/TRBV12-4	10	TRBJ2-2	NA	ASSPALSSLF
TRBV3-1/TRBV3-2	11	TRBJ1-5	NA	ASSPAGNQPQH
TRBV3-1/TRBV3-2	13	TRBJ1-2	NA	ASSQGGPLNYGYT
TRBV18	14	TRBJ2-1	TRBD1	ASSPMNRGRDNEQF
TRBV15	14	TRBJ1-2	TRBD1	ATSRRTGTGGGGYT
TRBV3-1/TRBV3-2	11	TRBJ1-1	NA	ASSLSRNTEAF
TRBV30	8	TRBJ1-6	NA	AWDRPPLH
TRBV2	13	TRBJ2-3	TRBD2	ASSPLAGGTDTQY
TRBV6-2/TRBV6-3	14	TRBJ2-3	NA	ASSWGPGTSTDTQY
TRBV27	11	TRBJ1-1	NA	ASSLWAGEEAF
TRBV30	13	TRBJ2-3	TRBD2	AWSGLAGVPDTQY
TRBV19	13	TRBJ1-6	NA	ASSRLDGANSPLH
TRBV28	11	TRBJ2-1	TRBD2	ASGLGSYNEQF